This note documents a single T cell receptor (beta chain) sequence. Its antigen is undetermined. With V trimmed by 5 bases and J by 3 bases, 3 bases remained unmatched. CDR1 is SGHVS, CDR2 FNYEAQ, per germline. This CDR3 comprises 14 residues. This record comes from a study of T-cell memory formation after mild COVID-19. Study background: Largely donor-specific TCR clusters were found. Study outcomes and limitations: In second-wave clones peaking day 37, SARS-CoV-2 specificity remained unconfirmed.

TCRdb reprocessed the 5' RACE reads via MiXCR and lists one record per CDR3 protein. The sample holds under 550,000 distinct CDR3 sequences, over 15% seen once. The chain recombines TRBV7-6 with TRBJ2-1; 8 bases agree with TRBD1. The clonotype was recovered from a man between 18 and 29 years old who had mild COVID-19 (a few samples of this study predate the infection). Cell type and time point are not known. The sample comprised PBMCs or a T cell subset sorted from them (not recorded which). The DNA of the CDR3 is TGTGCCAGCAGCCCTGACAGGGGCTACAATGAGCAGTTCTTC. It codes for CASSPDRGYNEQFF.